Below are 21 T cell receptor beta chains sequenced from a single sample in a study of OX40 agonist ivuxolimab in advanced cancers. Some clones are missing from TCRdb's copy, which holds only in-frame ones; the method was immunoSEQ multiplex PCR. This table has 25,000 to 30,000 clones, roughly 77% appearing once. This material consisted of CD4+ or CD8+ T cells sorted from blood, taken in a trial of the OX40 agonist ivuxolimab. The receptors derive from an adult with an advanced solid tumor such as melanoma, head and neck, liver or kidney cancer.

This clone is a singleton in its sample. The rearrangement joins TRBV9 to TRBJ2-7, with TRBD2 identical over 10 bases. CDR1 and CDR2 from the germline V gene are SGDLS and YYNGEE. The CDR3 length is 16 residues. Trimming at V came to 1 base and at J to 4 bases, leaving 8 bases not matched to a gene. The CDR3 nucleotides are TGTGCCAGCAGCGTAAGCACTAGCGGGAAACTTTACGAGCAGTACTTC. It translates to CASSVSTSGKLYEQYF.

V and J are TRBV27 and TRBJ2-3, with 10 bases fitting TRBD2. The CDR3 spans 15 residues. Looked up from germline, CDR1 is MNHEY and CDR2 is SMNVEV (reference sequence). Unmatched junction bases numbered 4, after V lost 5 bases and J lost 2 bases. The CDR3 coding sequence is TGTGCCAGCAGTATAACTAGCGGGACCACAGATACGCAGTATTTT. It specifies CASSITSGTTDTQYF.

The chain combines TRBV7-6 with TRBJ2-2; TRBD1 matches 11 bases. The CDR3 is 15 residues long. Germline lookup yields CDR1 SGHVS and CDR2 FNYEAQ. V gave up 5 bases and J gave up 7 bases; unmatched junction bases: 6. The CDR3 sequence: CASSKGQGAIGELFF. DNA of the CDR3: TGTGCCAGCAGCAAAGGACAGGGGGCTATCGGGGAGCTGTTTTTT.

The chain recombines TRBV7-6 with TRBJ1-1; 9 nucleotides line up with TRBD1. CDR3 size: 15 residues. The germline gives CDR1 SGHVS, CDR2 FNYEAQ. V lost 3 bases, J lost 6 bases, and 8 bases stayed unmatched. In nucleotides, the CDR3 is TGTGCCAGCAGCTTTACAGGGGGCTTATTCGCTGAAGCTTTCTTT. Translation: CASSFTGGLFAEAFF. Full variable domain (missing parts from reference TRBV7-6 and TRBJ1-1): GAGVSQSPRYKVTKRGQDVALRCDPISGHVSLYWYRQALGQGPEFLTYFNYEAQQDKSGLPNDRFSAERPEGSISTLTIQRTEQRDSAMYRCASSFTGGLFAEAFFGQGTRLTVV.

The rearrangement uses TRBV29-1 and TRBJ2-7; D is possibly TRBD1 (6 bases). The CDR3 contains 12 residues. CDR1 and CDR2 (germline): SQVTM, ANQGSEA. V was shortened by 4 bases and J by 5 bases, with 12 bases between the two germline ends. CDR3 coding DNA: TGCAGCGTTGTTGAACAGGGTAACGAGCAGTACTTC. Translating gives CSVVEQGNEQYF.

DNA of the CDR3: TGTGCCAGTAACACAGGGTACAATGAGCAGTTCTTC. Its translation is CASNTGYNEQFF. V and J are TRBV19 and TRBJ2-1, with D possibly matching TRBD1 (6 bases). The CDR3 length is 12 residues. Germline loops: CDR1 LNHDA, CDR2 SQIVND (reference sequence). V lost 7 bases, J lost 4 bases, and 8 bases lay in between.

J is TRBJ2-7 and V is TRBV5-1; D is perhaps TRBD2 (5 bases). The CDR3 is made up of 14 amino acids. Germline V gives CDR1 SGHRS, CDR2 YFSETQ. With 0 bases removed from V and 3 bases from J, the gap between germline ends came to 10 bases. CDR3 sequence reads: CASSLDLADYEQYF. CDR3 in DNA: TGCGCCAGCAGCTTGGATCTAGCAGACTACGAGCAGTACTTC.

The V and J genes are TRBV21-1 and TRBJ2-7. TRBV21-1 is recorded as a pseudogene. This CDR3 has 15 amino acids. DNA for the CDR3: TGTGCCAGCCTTCCCGCGGCAGGCCTCTCCTACGAGCAGTACTTC. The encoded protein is CASLPAAGLSYEQYF.

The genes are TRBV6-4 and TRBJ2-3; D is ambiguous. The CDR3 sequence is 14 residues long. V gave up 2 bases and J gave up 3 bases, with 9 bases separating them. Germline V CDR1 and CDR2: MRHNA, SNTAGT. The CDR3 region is CASSDASETDTQYF. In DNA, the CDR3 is TGTGCCAGCAGTGACGCGAGCGAGACAGATACGCAGTATTTT.

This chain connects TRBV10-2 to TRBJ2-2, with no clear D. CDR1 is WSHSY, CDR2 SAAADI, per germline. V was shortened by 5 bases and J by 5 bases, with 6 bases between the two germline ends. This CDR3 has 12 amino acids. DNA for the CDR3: TGCGCCAGCAGTAGGACGACCGGGGAGCTGTTTTTT. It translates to CASSRTTGELFF.

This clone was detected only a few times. The DNA for the CDR3 is TGTGCCAGCAGCTACCGCGGAGCCCAGTACTTC. This codes for CASSYRGAQYF. The rearrangement uses TRBV14 and TRBJ2-5; D is undetermined. The V and J ends lost 5 bases and 9 bases respectively, with 10 bases between them. The CDR3 extends over 11 amino acids. The V gene's germline CDR1 is SGHDN and CDR2 FVKESK.

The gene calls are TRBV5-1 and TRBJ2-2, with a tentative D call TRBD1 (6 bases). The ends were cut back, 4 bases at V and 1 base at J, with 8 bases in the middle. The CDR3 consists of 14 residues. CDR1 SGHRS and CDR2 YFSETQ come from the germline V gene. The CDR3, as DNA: TGCGCCAGCAGCCCGGGACAGAACACCGGGGAGCTGTTTTTT. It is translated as CASSPGQNTGELFF.

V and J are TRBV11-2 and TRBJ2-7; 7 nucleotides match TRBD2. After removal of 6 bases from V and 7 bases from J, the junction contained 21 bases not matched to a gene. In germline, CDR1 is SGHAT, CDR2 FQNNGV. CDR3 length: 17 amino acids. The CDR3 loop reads CASRGPQGGRASEEQYF. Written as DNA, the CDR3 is TGTGCCAGCAGGGGACCCCAGGGAGGGAGGGCTTCTGAAGAGCAGTACTTC. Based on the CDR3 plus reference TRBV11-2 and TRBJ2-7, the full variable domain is EAGVAQSPRYKIIEKRQSVAFWCNPISGHATLYWYQQILGQGPKLLIQFQNNGVVDDSQLPKDRFSAERLKGVDSTLKIQPAKLEDSAVYLCASRGPQGGRASEEQYFGPGTRLTVT.

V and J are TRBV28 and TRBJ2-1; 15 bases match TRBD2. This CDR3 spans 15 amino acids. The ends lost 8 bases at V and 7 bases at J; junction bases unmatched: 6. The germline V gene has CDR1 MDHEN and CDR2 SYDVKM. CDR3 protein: CASGVGLAGGNEQFF. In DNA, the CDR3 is TGTGCCAGCGGCGTGGGACTAGCGGGGGGTAATGAGCAGTTCTTC. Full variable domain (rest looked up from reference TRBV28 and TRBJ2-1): DVKVTQSSRYLVKRTGEKVFLECVQDMDHENMFWYRQDPGLGLRLIYFSYDVKMKEKGDIPEGYSVSREKKERFSLILESASTNQTSMYLCASGVGLAGGNEQFFGPGTRLTVL.

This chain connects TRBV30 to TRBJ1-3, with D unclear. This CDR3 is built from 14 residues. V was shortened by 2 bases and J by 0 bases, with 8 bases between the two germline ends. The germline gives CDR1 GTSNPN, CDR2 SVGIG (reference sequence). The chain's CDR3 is CAWSYGVSGNTIYF. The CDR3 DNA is TGTGCCTGGAGTTATGGGGTCTCTGGAAACACCATATATTTT.

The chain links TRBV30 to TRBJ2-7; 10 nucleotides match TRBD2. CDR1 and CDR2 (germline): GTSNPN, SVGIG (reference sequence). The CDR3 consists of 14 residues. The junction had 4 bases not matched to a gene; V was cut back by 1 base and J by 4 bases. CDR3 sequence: CAWSEAGGPYEQYF. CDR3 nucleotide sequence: TGTGCCTGGAGTGAAGCGGGAGGGCCGTACGAGCAGTACTTC.

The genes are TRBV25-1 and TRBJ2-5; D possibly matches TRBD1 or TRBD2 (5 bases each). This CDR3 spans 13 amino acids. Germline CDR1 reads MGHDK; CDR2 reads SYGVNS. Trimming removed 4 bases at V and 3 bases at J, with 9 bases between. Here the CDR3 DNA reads TGTGCCAGCAGTGGGGTGGGGGAAGAGACCCAGTACTTC. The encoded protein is CASSGVGEETQYF.

DNA of the CDR3: TGTGCCAGCAGTGGAGCACCGGGACAGGGGTACTCCTACGAGCAGTACTTC. Protein: CASSGAPGQGYSYEQYF. The chain couples TRBV6-1 to TRBJ2-7; 10 bases agree with TRBD1. Per the germline V gene, CDR1 is MNHNS and CDR2 is SASEGT. The CDR3 consists of 17 residues. V shed 4 bases and J 0 bases; nucleotides not matched to a gene: 9.

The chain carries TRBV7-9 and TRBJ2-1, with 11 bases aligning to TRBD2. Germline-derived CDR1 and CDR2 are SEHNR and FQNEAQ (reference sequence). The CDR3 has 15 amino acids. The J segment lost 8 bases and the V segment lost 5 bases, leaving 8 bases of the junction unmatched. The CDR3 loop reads CASSPTSGISDEQFF. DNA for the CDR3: TGTGCCAGCAGCCCGACTAGCGGGATTTCGGATGAGCAGTTCTTC.

The CDR3 spells CASSRGGHFTDTQYF. In DNA form, the CDR3 reads TGTGCCAGCAGCCGGGGAGGACACTTCACAGATACGCAGTATTTT. J is TRBJ2-3 and V is TRBV13, with D possibly matching TRBD2 (6 bases). Trimming left V 5 bases short and J 2 bases short, with 14 bases between. The germline V gene has CDR1 PRHDT and CDR2 FYEKMQ (reference sequence). This CDR3 has 15 amino acids. The full variable domain, completed using reference TRBV13 and TRBJ2-3, is AAGVIQSPRHLIKEKRETATLKCYPIPRHDTVYWYQQGPGQDPQFLISFYEKMQSDKGSIPDRFSAQQFSDYHSELNMSSLELGDSALYFCASSRGGHFTDTQYFGPGTRLTVL.

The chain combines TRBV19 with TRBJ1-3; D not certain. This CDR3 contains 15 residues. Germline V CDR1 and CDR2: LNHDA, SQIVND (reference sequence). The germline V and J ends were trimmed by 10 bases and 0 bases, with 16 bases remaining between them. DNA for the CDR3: TGTGCCATCGCACTAGGGCCGAGCTCTGGAAACACCATATATTTT. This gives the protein CAIALGPSSGNTIYF.